This is a list of T cell receptor beta chains from one sample in a study of PD-L1 blockade in urothelial cancer. TCRdb's copy holds only in-frame clones and misses some; the assay was immunoSEQ multiplex PCR. Among around 34,000 clones listed, approximately 86% were seen once. The sequenced sample was PBMCs, obtained around atezolizumab (anti-PD-L1) treatment. Receptors were obtained from an elderly man with urothelial cancer. CDR3s include the opening cysteine and the closing phenylalanine or tryptophan. D genes are given only for firm matches. Clone sizes are given selectively: once, few, many, or a class where the clone is expanded.

TRBD1	TRBV12-5	TRBJ1-1	NA	CASGLVLKGASTEAFF	TGTGCTAGTGGTTTGGTACTGAAGGGGGCAAGCACTGAAGCTTTCTTT
NA	TRBV19	TRBJ2-5	NA	CASSIAPPSGTQYF	TGTGCCAGTAGTATAGCCCCCCCTTCGGGGACCCAGTACTTC
NA	TRBV6-1	TRBJ1-2	NA	CASSVLEGSPGYTF	TGTGCCAGCAGTGTCTTAGAAGGGAGCCCTGGCTACACCTTC
TRBD2	TRBV10-2	TRBJ2-3	NA	CASILAGTDTQYF	TGCGCCAGCATATTAGCGGGTACAGATACGCAGTATTTT
TRBD1	TRBV5-1	TRBJ1-5	NA	CASSSGQGSNQPQHF	TGCGCCAGCAGCTCCGGACAGGGAAGCAATCAGCCCCAGCATTTT
NA	TRBV27	TRBJ2-2	few	CASWTANTGELFF	TGTGCCAGCTGGACAGCGAACACCGGGGAGCTGTTTTTT
NA	TRBV11-2	TRBJ2-7	NA	CASSPVGRSYEQYF	TGTGCCAGCAGCCCAGTAGGCAGGTCCTACGAGCAGTACTTC
NA	TRBV25-1	TRBJ2-7	NA	CASKVGGSYEQYF	TGTGCCAGCAAGGTCGGCGGCTCCTACGAGCAGTACTTC
NA	TRBV9	TRBJ1-2	NA	CASKRGYGYTF	TGTGCCAGCAAAAGGGGATATGGCTACACCTTC
NA	TRBV14	TRBJ1-1	few	CASSQTGGTEAFF	TGTGCCAGCAGCCAGACCGGGGGCACTGAAGCTTTCTTT
NA	TRBV28	TRBJ2-7	NA	CASSSMTGNYEQYF	TGTGCCAGCAGTTCGATGACAGGTAACTACGAGCAGTACTTC
NA	TRBV4-3	TRBJ2-5	NA	CASSQEVSVETQYF	TGCGCCAGCAGCCAAGAGGTTAGCGTTGAGACCCAGTACTTC
NA	TRBV29-1	TRBJ2-4	NA	CSVLAKNIQYF	TGCAGCGTACTAGCCAAAAACATTCAGTACTTC
TRBD2	TRBV4-1	TRBJ2-7	NA	CASSQDIAGGPLEQYF	TGCGCCAGCAGCCAAGATATAGCGGGAGGGCCCCTCGAGCAGTACTTC
TRBD2	TRBV5-1	TRBJ2-7	few	CASSLELAGAEQYF	TGCGCCAGCAGCTTGGAGCTAGCGGGAGCAGAGCAGTACTTC
TRBD2	TRBV28	TRBJ2-7	NA	CASSLTASGRLGQYF	TGTGCCAGCAGTTTAACAGCTAGCGGGAGACTGGGGCAGTACTTC
TRBD2	TRBV19	TRBJ2-3	NA	CASTPTSVADTQYF	TGTGCCAGTACGCCCACTAGCGTCGCAGATACGCAGTATTTT
TRBD1	TRBV30	TRBJ1-2	NA	CAWSFAPHTGTGGGYGYTF	TGTGCCTGGAGTTTCGCCCCCCACACCGGGACAGGGGGGGGATATGGCTACACCTTC
TRBD1	TRBV5-1	TRBJ2-1	NA	CASAVRGQGASRVFF	TGCGCCAGCGCCGTTCGGGGACAGGGGGCCAGTAGAGTGTTCTTC
NA	TRBV7-9	TRBJ1-1	few	CASGEGRPEAFF	TGTGCCAGTGGTGAGGGCCGGCCTGAAGCTTTCTTT
NA	TRBV7-9	TRBJ1-3	NA	CASSLQGNTIYF	TGTGCCAGCAGCTTACAGGGTAACACCATATATTTT
NA	TRBV28	TRBJ2-7	NA	CASSPQGISYEQYF	TGTGCCAGCAGTCCACAGGGAATCTCCTACGAGCAGTACTTC
TRBD2	TRBV10-3	TRBJ2-3	NA	CAIRAGLAGLYTQYF	TGTGCCATCAGGGCAGGACTAGCGGGACTTTATACGCAGTATTTT
NA	TRBV4-1	TRBJ1-1	NA	CASSRKASGYTEAFF	TGCGCCAGCAGCCGGAAGGCGTCAGGGTACACTGAAGCTTTCTTT
NA	TRBV11-2	TRBJ2-5	NA	CASSLGSFGGQETQYF	TGTGCCAGCAGCTTAGGTTCTTTCGGGGGTCAAGAGACCCAGTACTTC
TRBD2	TRBV7-2	TRBJ2-3	NA	CASSLDSGGRPDTQYF	TGTGCCAGCAGCTTAGATAGCGGGGGGCGCCCAGATACGCAGTATTTT
NA	TRBV5-1	TRBJ2-1	NA	CASSRSLGGRNNEQFF	TGCGCCAGCAGCCGGTCGTTGGGGGGTCGGAACAATGAGCAGTTCTTC